A selection of T cell receptor beta chains follows, all from one sample in a study of OX40 agonist ivuxolimab in advanced cancers. The protocol was immunoSEQ multiplex PCR, while the TCRdb copy is restricted to in-frame clones and leaves out a portion. The sample carries tens of thousands of clones, approximately 84% recorded once. The sample in question was CD4+ or CD8+ T cells sorted from blood, obtained in a trial of the OX40 agonist ivuxolimab. Receptor source: an adult with an advanced solid tumor such as melanoma, head and neck, liver or kidney cancer. CDR3s leave out the opening cysteine and the closing phenylalanine or tryptophan. Each record gives: CDR3 protein, clone size, V gene. Some rows have no size entry. The others give once, few or many, or a class for an expanded clone.

ASSEPGETQY | . | TRBV10-2
ASSLVPGDQPQH | . | TRBV7-8
ASRTSTNYGYT | . | TRBV19
ASSFGTEQY | few | TRBV7-9
ASSPQGGSYNEQF | . | TRBV18
ASSSLAGGHGTGELF | . | TRBV5-1
ASSHVQETQY | . | TRBV19
ASSLSGGESNQPQH | . | TRBV5-1
ASSLAPIGGRETGELF | . | TRBV7-6
ASSYRPGAATEAF | once | TRBV7-2
ASSPPRGGADTQY | . | TRBV7-2
ASSPHYSVSYGYT | . | TRBV9
ASSVNVLSYEQY | . | TRBV9
ASSVFSTGELF | few | TRBV9
ASSVSGDHEQY | . | TRBV6-1
ASSFSGRAPDTQY | . | TRBV5-1
ASSDWTGTSDPSTDTQY | . | TRBV9
ASSLPRRQGNTQY | . | TRBV7-9
ASSRDGGTYEQY | . | TRBV27
ASSSISGLAGAETQY | . | TRBV7-2
ASSRAGGQRERRTDTQY | once | TRBV5-4
ASAGDISYEQY | . | TRBV19
ASSTPGREATNYGYT | . | TRBV19
ASTLHRGEQY | . | TRBV11-3
ASRTPGGKAYEQY | . | TRBV2
ASSWGVLAGVSETQY | . | TRBV7-6
ASTSGPKETQY | . | TRBV5-1
ASSFSAGGASGYT | . | TRBV27
ASRWDRPYEQY | few | TRBV6-5
ASSEYGRDTQY | . | TRBV18
ASSPDRGRGSNQPQH | . | TRBV21-1
ASSFRGSLSGNTIY | . | TRBV5-6
ASRVEGSMGNIQY | . | TRBV6-6
ASSGYSSGANVLT | . | TRBV9
ASSQGMNTEAF | . | TRBV18
SVVPTGHNEQF | . | TRBV29-1
SARPGETQY | . | TRBV20-1
ASSGPWDRVLKTQY | . | TRBV28
AISDSRGATGELF | . | TRBV10-3
ASSLGSGTSRTGELF | once | TRBV5-1
ASSPLFGANTEAF | . | TRBV7-2
ASTWGTGGTGELF | . | TRBV2
ASSPRREDGYT | few | TRBV18
ASSFRLAGSGDTQY | . | TRBV11-3
ASSLQSSYNSPLH | . | TRBV7-3
ASSQDVGTASTDTQY | . | TRBV4-1
ASSMGYPSGRNTDTQY | . | TRBV19